This T cell receptor beta chain was captured by sequencing in a study of blood T cell repertoires in COVID-19. Repertoires were generated with immunoSEQ multiplex PCR, while TCRdb's copy carries only in-frame clones and drops some. Of a few hundred thousand clones listed, roughly 90% are singletons. Germline CDR1 is LGHDT and CDR2 is YNNKEL (reference sequence). The V gene lost 0 bases and the J gene lost 4 bases, with 4 bases spanning the gap. The CDR3 has 13 residues. This chain joins TRBV3-1 (or the pseudogene TRBV3-2) and TRBJ1-5; no firm D call. What was sequenced was peripheral blood. The clonotype comes from a woman younger than 45 with active or convalescent COVID-19. In DNA, the CDR3 is TGTGCCAGCAGCCAAGATATGAATCAGCCCCAGCATTTT. Translating it yields CASSQDMNQPQHF.